The 16 T cell receptor beta chains below were found in one sample sequenced in a study of blood T cell repertoires in COVID-19 (dated by TCRdb to 2018 to 2020). Preparation of the library involved the immunoSEQ multiplex PCR assay. TCRdb obtained this table from immuneACCESS and retained in-frame rearrangements with V and J assigned. These tables miss some clones; where compared with another copy, unresolved V genes account for less than half of the shortfall, and the remainder is unexplained. This sample gives 140,000 or so clones in total; 80% of them show up just once. About 4% of the sample is held by the ten biggest clonotypes. Sequenced material: peripheral blood. The source is a man in his sixties or seventies who had recovered from COVID-19.

This clone showed up just once. The gene calls are TRBV24-1 and TRBJ2-1, with 14 nucleotides matching TRBD2. J was trimmed by 9 bases and V by 8 bases; bases with no gene match: 14. This CDR3 contains 17 residues. Germline V gene lookup returns CDR1 KGHDR and CDR2 SFDVKD. In nucleotides, the CDR3 is TGTGCCACCAATGCTCTATCGGGACTAGCGGGGGTCGGTGAGCAGTTCTTC. Translated, it gives CATNALSGLAGVGEQFF.

The rearrangement uses TRBV24-1 and TRBJ2-3; tentative D call: TRBD1 (6 bases). Germline CDR1 reads KGHDR; CDR2 reads SFDVKD. V was trimmed by 8 bases and J by 3 bases, leaving 17 bases between them. This CDR3 comprises 15 residues. CDR3 residues: CATIREDRGTDTQYF. In DNA form, the CDR3 reads TGTGCCACCATCCGCGAGGATAGGGGGACAGATACGCAGTATTTT.

The CDR3 region has the DNA TGTGCCTGGAAGGGACACTCGAATTCACCCCTCCACTTT. Protein sequence: CAWKGHSNSPLHF. The chain couples TRBV30 to TRBJ1-6; perhaps TRBD1 as D (6 bases). Deletions cut 4 bases from V and 7 bases from J, with 11 bases between. Germline V gene data show CDR1 as GTSNPN and CDR2 as SVGIG (reference sequence). The length of the CDR3 is 13 residues.

This chain connects TRBV15 to TRBJ2-5; 9 bases are shared with TRBD1. Germline V gene lookup returns CDR1 LNHNV and CDR2 YYDKDF (reference sequence). This CDR3 contains 16 residues. Trimming took 5 bases from V and 5 from J; bases not matched to a gene: 12. This CDR3 is CATSGRGTGQFETQYF. The CDR3 nucleotides read TGTGCCACCAGCGGACGAGGGACAGGGCAGTTTGAGACCCAGTACTTC.

The rearrangement links TRBV21-1 to TRBJ2-1; TRBD2 reflects the table's D call only, with no check against the DNA. TRBV21-1 is a recognized pseudogene. The length of the CDR3 is 20 residues. The DNA of the CDR3 is TGTGCCAGCAGCAAAGCGGGACTCAACGGGTGTAGAAATCTAAACAATGAGCAGTTCTTC. Its translation: CASSKAGLNGCRNLNNEQFF.

The chain carries TRBV19 and TRBJ2-2; the D is unclear. CDR1 and CDR2 from the germline V gene are LNHDA and SQIVND (reference sequence). The CDR3 totals 12 residues. V was clipped by 10 bases and J by 5 bases, with 11 bases between them. This CDR3 is CAIRKTTGELFF. The DNA of the CDR3 is TGTGCCATCCGGAAGACTACCGGGGAGCTGTTTTTT.

This clone was detected once. The J gene is TRBJ1-2, the V gene TRBV4-3; no firm D call. The V end was cut by 0 bases, the J end by 6 bases, with 14 bases between. This CDR3 region has 15 residues. CDR1 is LGHNA, CDR2 YSLEER, per germline. In DNA form, the CDR3 reads TGCGCCAGCAGCCAAGAGGCCCCAGATTTGGATGGCTACACCTTC. It translates to CASSQEAPDLDGYTF.

The chain couples TRBV5-1 to TRBJ2-3, with 14 bases fitting TRBD2. Germline V gives CDR1 SGHRS, CDR2 YFSETQ. Trimming took 2 bases from V and 3 from J; bases not matched to a gene: 8. The CDR3 is 18 amino acids. In DNA form, the CDR3 reads TGCGCCAGCAGCTTTGGGACTAGCGGGAGTTTTTCGACAGATACGCAGTATTTT. The encoded protein is CASSFGTSGSFSTDTQYF.

The rearrangement joins TRBV9 to TRBJ2-1; 8 positions match TRBD2. The germline V gene has CDR1 SGDLS and CDR2 YYNGEE. This CDR3 is built from 15 residues. V trimming: 4 bases; J trimming: 3 bases; junction bases outside the gene matches: 6. CDR3 region: CASSFSGAVYNEQFF. The CDR3 coding sequence is TGTGCCAGCAGCTTTAGCGGGGCGGTCTACAATGAGCAGTTCTTC.

The genes are TRBV6-5 and TRBJ2-6, with TRBD1 matching over 8 bases. The V gene end was trimmed by 6 bases and the J gene end by 4 bases; junction bases not matched to a gene: 5. The CDR3 has 15 residues. Per germline, CDR1 MNHEY and CDR2 SVGAGI. The CDR3 sequence: CASSPQGAGANVLTF. CDR3 in DNA: TGTGCCAGCAGCCCCCAGGGGGCCGGGGCCAACGTCCTGACTTTC.

The V and J genes are TRBV28 and TRBJ2-2; D is uncertain. In germline, CDR1 is MDHEN, CDR2 SYDVKM. This CDR3 contains 13 residues. V shed 7 bases and J shed 5 bases, with 11 bases lying between them. DNA of the CDR3: TGTGCCAGCATCCCCGGTACGACCGGGGAGCTGTTTTTT. It specifies CASIPGTTGELFF.

The CDR3 coding sequence is TGTGCAAGTGTGTACGGCGAGCAGTACTTC. Encoded protein: CASVYGEQYF. The chain uses TRBV12-2 and TRBJ2-7; the table's D call of TRBD2 was not tested on the DNA. TRBV12-2 corresponds to a pseudogene. The CDR3 extends over 10 amino acids.

This sequence joins TRBV30 and TRBJ2-5; TRBD2 might be the D (5 bases). CDR3 size: 15 residues. The V gene lost 2 bases and the J gene lost 2 bases, with 15 bases spanning the gap. The V gene's germline CDR1 is GTSNPN and CDR2 SVGIG (reference sequence). This CDR3 is CAWSIRRRDQETQYF. CDR3 bases: TGTGCCTGGAGTATACGAAGACGGGATCAAGAGACCCAGTACTTC.

This clone was recorded only once. CDR3 coding DNA: TGCGCCAGCAGCTTGGGGGGAGAGGACTATGGCTACACCTTC. Residues: CASSLGGEDYGYTF. This chain uses TRBV5-1 with TRBJ1-2; D is uncertain. Germline V CDR1 and CDR2: SGHRS, YFSETQ. Trimming cost V 0 bases and J 3 bases, with 9 bases left between them. The CDR3 contains 14 residues.

The gene calls are TRBV29-1 and TRBJ1-1; D gene ambiguous. This CDR3 is built from 12 residues. The germline V and J ends were trimmed by 4 bases and 6 bases, with 12 bases remaining between them. From germline, CDR1 is SQVTM and CDR2 ANQGSEA. The DNA of the CDR3 is TGCAGCGTTGTAGTCGGGTGGGCTGAAGCTTTCTTT. As protein: CSVVVGWAEAFF.

The gene calls are TRBV24-1 and TRBJ2-3; no firm D call. In germline, CDR1 is KGHDR, CDR2 SFDVKD. The V end lost 6 bases, the J end lost 0 bases, and 6 bases lay between the germline ends. CDR3 length equals 13 residues. The CDR3, as DNA: TGTGCCACCAGTCCCGCGAGCACAGATACGCAGTATTTT. Protein product: CATSPASTDTQYF.